Described below is a single T cell receptor (beta chain) sequence and its context. Its antigen is still unknown. Profiled with immunoSEQ multiplex PCR; TCRdb holds only in-frame clones, not every one. The sample records fewer than 55,000 clones, roughly three quarters being singletons. Upon completion of under eleven days in culture, CD4+ T cells were isolated. Participants each got two BNT162b2 or mRNA-1273 vaccine doses. People in the vaccine group had not been infected with SARS-CoV-2 before, and their nucleocapsid antibodies were negative. IL-2 medium took the place of half the medium on both days 3 and 7. This entry is derived from a study of vaccination effects on CD4 cells after COVID-19. Across the study: PBMC were cultured at under 2.5 million per well with around 10 IU/ml IL-2 and about 9.5 ug/ml peptides. Study-wide points: The authors studied few convalescent patients and collected no early post-infection timepoints.

The source is a human donor who received a COVID-19 vaccine. Specimen: CD4+ T cells from PBMCs cultured without peptide, collected after COVID-19 vaccination.

The DNA of the CDR3 is TGTGCCAGTAGTATAGAGGCCAGGGGCGGAAACATTCAGTACTTC. It is translated as CASSIEARGGNIQYF. The V and J genes are TRBV19 and TRBJ2-4, with a possible D match to TRBD1 (6 bases). The CDR3 is made up of 15 amino acids. Trimming removed 0 bases at V and 6 bases at J, with 12 bases between. Per the germline V gene, CDR1 is LNHDA and CDR2 is SQIVND (reference sequence).